This T cell receptor (beta chain) appears in the sequencing data of a study of glioma-infiltrating T cells. Study-wide results and limits: CDR3 overlap between tissue and blood was very small.

This clonotype was observed at least ten times. Its antigen remains unknown. With V trimmed by 8 bases and J by 5 bases, 11 bases remained unmatched. CDR1 and CDR2 (germline): MNHEY, SVGEGT. The CDR3 totals 14 residues. Amplification of TCR alpha and beta CDR3 regions from RNA used iRepertoire nested multiplex PCR. For one-step reverse transcription and amplification, 100-400 ng of tissue mRNA or PBMC total RNA was used. TCRdb reanalysed the multiplex PCR reads using MiXCR and keeps one entry per CDR3 protein. This table holds approximately 45,000 distinct CDR3 sequences, around 24% found once. The sample consisted of glioma tissue, nonneoplastic brain tissue, or PBMCs (not recorded which). The sequence derives from a human donor with low-grade glioma or glioblastoma, undergoing nonglioma brain surgery, or in good health (not recorded which). This rearrangement joins TRBV6-2 or TRBV6-3 to TRBJ2-5, with 7 positions matching TRBD2. As DNA, the CDR3 is TGTGCCAGCCTTAAAGGGACTAACGTGGAGACCCAGTACTTC. It is translated as CASLKGTNVETQYF.